These T cell receptor beta chains were read from a single sample in a study of breast tumors, draining lymph nodes, adjacent tissues. TCRdb fed the multiplex PCR reads into MiXCR, producing one record per CDR3 protein. The repertoire has over 150,000 distinct CDR3 sequences, roughly a third of them found once; the top ten carry around 4.1%. Input material: axillary lymph node tissue. The receptors stem from a female donor with breast cancer. Some clones in this sample may be carry-over from other donors' samples. Both conserved end residues are part of each CDR3. D genes are given only for firm matches. Not every row has a clone size; where given, it reads once, few, many or a size class.

DNA	CDR3	J	D	size	V
TGTGCCAGCAGTCACGGGACAGCTTACAATGAGCAGTTCTTC	CASSHGTAYNEQFF	TRBJ2-1	TRBD1	once	TRBV6-6
TGTGCCAGCAGCCCAGACTCGGTTTTTATAGACAATGAGCAGTTCTTC	CASSPDSVFIDNEQFF	TRBJ2-1	NA	many	TRBV7-2
TGTGCCAGCAGTCACTCGAACAGGGGCTCCTACGAGCAGTACTTC	CASSHSNRGSYEQYF	TRBJ2-7	TRBD1	NA	TRBV6-5
TGTGCCAGCAGCTTGAGTGCGGGAGGGCCCCAGCATTTT	CASSLSAGGPQHF	TRBJ1-5	NA	once	TRBV11-2
TGCGCCAGCAGCCAAGATTTTCCAGGGGCCTCCTACGAGCAGTACTTC	CASSQDFPGASYEQYF	TRBJ2-7	NA	many	TRBV4-1
NA	CASSFYVCSARALTGHIYEQYF	TRBJ2-7	NA	NA	TRBV14
TGTGCCAGCAGGGCAACAGGGGACGGCTACACCTTC	CASRATGDGYTF	TRBJ1-2	TRBD1	many	TRBV2
TGTGCCAGCACTTTCATTACAGATACGCAGTATTTT	CASTFITDTQYF	TRBJ2-3	NA	many	TRBV12-3/TRBV12-4
TGTGCCAGCAGCTTATTTCCGGGGGACGAGCAGTACTTC	CASSLFPGDEQYF	TRBJ2-7	NA	many	TRBV12-3/TRBV12-4
TGTGCCAGCAGTTTGGCCCGCGGCGGCAGGAACAATGAGCAGTATTTT	CASSLARGGRNNEQYF	TRBJ2-3	NA	NA	TRBV12-3/TRBV12-4
TGTGCCAGTAGTGCAGGGACAGTTTATAGCAATCAGCCCCAGCATTTT	CASSAGTVYSNQPQHF	TRBJ1-5	TRBD1	many	TRBV19
TGTGCCAGCAGCTTGTTGTTCGGGGCCGAGAACACCGGGGAGCTGTTTTTT	CASSLLFGAENTGELFF	TRBJ2-2	NA	many	TRBV5-6
TGCAGTGCGGCAGGGTCTCGCGCCGCCGATGAGACCCAGTACTTC	CSAAGSRAADETQYF	TRBJ2-5	NA	NA	TRBV20-1
TGTGCCAGCAGTCACTCAGGGGGCCGGTCACCCCTCCACTTT	CASSHSGGRSPLHF	TRBJ1-6	TRBD1	NA	TRBV6-5
TGCGCCAGCAGCTTAGTGCGCACCGGTGAAGCTTTCTTT	CASSLVRTGEAFF	TRBJ1-1	NA	NA	TRBV5-1
TGTGCCAGCAGCCCCGAGGGATTGTCCTACAATGAGCAGTTCTTC	CASSPEGLSYNEQFF	TRBJ2-1	NA	many	TRBV9
TGTGCCAGCAGCGGGACTAGCGGGGCGGGCTGGCCCCAGCATTTT	CASSGTSGAGWPQHF	TRBJ1-5	NA	NA	TRBV2
TGTGCTAGCAGCTTAGGACAGGGCCTCGGGGAGCTGTTTTTT	CASSLGQGLGELFF	TRBJ2-2	TRBD1	many	TRBV7-7
TGTGCCAGCAGTAGGAGGCGTAGAGCTAGCACAGATACGCAGTATTTT	CASSRRRRASTDTQYF	TRBJ2-3	NA	many	TRBV28
TGTGCCAGCAGCTTACGGTCCGGGAGGAATGAGCAGTTCTTC	CASSLRSGRNEQFF	TRBJ2-1	TRBD2	many	TRBV11-3
TGTGCCAGCAGAAAGTCGGGACTAGCGGGGGCGAAGACCCAGTACTTC	CASRKSGLAGAKTQYF	TRBJ2-5	TRBD2	NA	TRBV28
TGTGCCAGCAGTGAAGGACAGGGTGGTGGCTACACCTTC	CASSEGQGGGYTF	TRBJ1-2	TRBD1	once	TRBV2
TGCGCCAGCAGCTTGGAGTACAGGGGCCCGACGAACACCGGGGAGCTGTTTTTT	CASSLEYRGPTNTGELFF	TRBJ2-2	TRBD1	many	TRBV5-1
TGTGCCAGCAGCTCCGGACTAGCGGGGATGGGGGAGACCCAGTACTTC	CASSSGLAGMGETQYF	TRBJ2-5	TRBD2	many	TRBV7-9
TGTGCCAGCACCTCAGACAGCAATGAGCAGTCCTTC	CASTSDSNEQSF	TRBJ2-1	NA	NA	TRBV27
TGTGCCAGCAGTTTGGGGACCCAGTACTTC	CASSLGTQYF	TRBJ2-5	NA	few	TRBV12-3/TRBV12-4
TGTGCCAGCAGCTTAGGGCCCGATCCATCGGGGGAGCAGTACTTC	CASSLGPDPSGEQYF	TRBJ2-7	NA	many	TRBV7-8
TGTGCCAGTAGTCCGGGAGCTGGTACAGATACGCAGTATTTT	CASSPGAGTDTQYF	TRBJ2-3	NA	many	TRBV19
TGTGCCAGCAGCTTAGACCGGGCATCCGGGGAGCTGTTTTTT	CASSLDRASGELFF	TRBJ2-2	NA	many	TRBV7-6
TGTGCCAGCCTCCAGACAGGGGCAGAGACCCAGTACTTC	CASLQTGAETQYF	TRBJ2-5	TRBD1	many	TRBV12-3/TRBV12-4
TGTGCCAGCAGCTCAAGCGGGCGGCCGAATGAGCAGTTCTTC	CASSSSGRPNEQFF	TRBJ2-1	NA	many	TRBV11-3
TGTGCCAGTAGTTCTCTCCTCGGGGGATTGGAGGAAAAACTGTTTTTT	CASSSLLGGLEEKLFF	TRBJ1-4	NA	many	TRBV19
TGTGCCAGCAGCCCCCCAGCGGGGCCTACCTACGAGCAGTACTTC	CASSPPAGPTYEQYF	TRBJ2-7	TRBD2	many	TRBV9
TGTGCCAGCTCACTCAACTTACCCAGGGCTAATTCACCCCTCCACTTT	CASSLNLPRANSPLHF	TRBJ1-6	NA	many	TRBV18
TGCAGCGTAGTTTCGCAGGCCGGGGAGCTGTTTTTT	CSVVSQAGELFF	TRBJ2-2	NA	many	TRBV29-1
TGTGCCAGCAGTTACAGGGAAGGGATTGGAGGTGGGAGATATGGCTACACCTTC	CASSYREGIGGGRYGYTF	TRBJ1-2	NA	NA	TRBV6-5
TGTGCCAGCAGTTACCTTGTAGGGGGGGCGAACACCGGGGAGCTGTTTTTT	CASSYLVGGANTGELFF	TRBJ2-2	NA	NA	TRBV12-3/TRBV12-4
TGTGCCAGTTCCCTCTCAACGGGGGCATCCTACGAGCATTTT	CASSLSTGASYEHF	TRBJ1-5	NA	NA	TRBV2
TGTGCCTGCCGCGGGGGGCTAAGGTACGAGCAGTACTTC	CACRGGLRYEQYF	TRBJ2-7	TRBD2	many	TRBV30
TGTGCCACCAGCAGTTACCGGGACAGGGGCGGAAACTTC	CATSSYRDRGGNF	TRBJ1-2	TRBD1	many	TRBV15
TGTGCCAGCAGCCCGGGACAGGCCCCAGTGGGAGGCTACCCCTTC	CASSPGQAPVGGYPF	TRBJ1-2	TRBD1	many	TRBV7-9